These T cell receptor beta chains were read from a single sample in a study of graft-versus-host responses after intestinal transplantation. Assay used: immunoSEQ multiplex PCR; TCRdb lists only in-frame clones, some missing. The sample lists about 15,000 clones; 59% were seen once. The sample was ileum tissue, taken 524 days after transplant. These receptors were taken from a human patient who received an intestinal transplant, so some T cells may come from the graft donor. Both conserved end residues are part of each CDR3. The D gene is left open where the match is weak. Some rows mark clone size as missing; the rest say once, few, many or name a class of expanded clone.

clone size: -; V gene: TRBV9; D gene: TRBD2; J gene: TRBJ2-7; CDR3 protein: CASSASGTVEYEQYF; CDR3 DNA: TGTGCCAGCAGCGCAAGCGGGACGGTTGAGTACGAGCAGTACTTC
clone size: -; V gene: TRBV2; D gene: -; J gene: TRBJ2-3; CDR3 protein: CASSERQGHTDTQYF; CDR3 DNA: TGTGCCAGCAGTGAACGGCAGGGGCACACAGATACGCAGTATTTT
clone size: medium-sized; V gene: TRBV29-1; D gene: TRBD1; J gene: TRBJ1-1; CDR3 protein: CSVVRGTRDRILNTEAFF; CDR3 DNA: TGCAGCGTTGTTCGAGGGACCCGGGACAGGATATTGAACACTGAAGCTTTCTTT
clone size: -; V gene: TRBV10-3; D gene: TRBD2; J gene: TRBJ2-1; CDR3 protein: CAISESGTSHDEQFF; CDR3 DNA: TGTGCCATCAGTGAGTCTGGGACTAGTCACGATGAGCAGTTCTTC
clone size: -; V gene: TRBV5-5; D gene: TRBD1; J gene: TRBJ1-2; CDR3 protein: CASSPGDREEYGYTF; CDR3 DNA: TGTGCCAGCAGCCCGGGGGACAGAGAGGAGTATGGCTACACCTTC
clone size: -; V gene: TRBV6-1; D gene: TRBD1; J gene: TRBJ2-6; CDR3 protein: CASSPQGAWANVLTF; CDR3 DNA: TGTGCCAGCAGTCCGCAGGGGGCCTGGGCCAACGTCCTGACTTTC
clone size: -; V gene: TRBV6-4; D gene: -; J gene: TRBJ1-1; CDR3 protein: CASSDRVGTEAFF; CDR3 DNA: TGTGCCAGCAGTGATCGGGTGGGCACTGAAGCTTTCTTT
clone size: -; V gene: TRBV4-1; D gene: TRBD1; J gene: TRBJ2-2; CDR3 protein: CASSQDPGQVNGELFF; CDR3 DNA: TGCGCCAGCAGCCAAGACCCGGGACAGGTTAACGGGGAGCTGTTTTTT
clone size: -; V gene: TRBV7-6; D gene: -; J gene: TRBJ2-1; CDR3 protein: CASSPMRDSYNEQFF; CDR3 DNA: TGTGCCAGCAGCCCTATGCGGGACTCCTACAATGAGCAGTTCTTC
clone size: -; V gene: TRBV6-5; D gene: TRBD1; J gene: TRBJ1-5; CDR3 protein: CASTPGGQGNQPQHF; CDR3 DNA: TGTGCCAGCACCCCCGGGGGACAGGGCAATCAGCCCCAGCATTTT
clone size: -; V gene: TRBV27; D gene: -; J gene: TRBJ1-1; CDR3 protein: CASRSRGEAFF; CDR3 DNA: TGTGCCAGCAGGTCGCGGGGAGAAGCTTTCTTT
clone size: -; V gene: TRBV21-1; D gene: -; J gene: TRBJ1-2; CDR3 protein: CASRDSYGYTF; CDR3 DNA: TGTGCCAGCCGGGACAGCTATGGCTACACCTTC
clone size: medium-sized; V gene: TRBV2; D gene: -; J gene: TRBJ2-3; CDR3 protein: CASSEARVTQYF; CDR3 DNA: TGTGCCAGCAGTGAAGCTCGGGTTACGCAGTATTTT
clone size: few; V gene: TRBV5-1; D gene: -; J gene: TRBJ2-1; CDR3 protein: CASSLDIRGSSYNEQFF; CDR3 DNA: TGCGCCAGCAGCTTGGACATACGGGGGAGCTCCTACAATGAGCAGTTCTTC
clone size: few; V gene: TRBV6-6; D gene: -; J gene: TRBJ1-2; CDR3 protein: CASSYYGSNYGYTF; CDR3 DNA: TGTGCCAGCAGTTATTATGGGAGTAACTATGGCTACACCTTC
clone size: -; V gene: TRBV27; D gene: -; J gene: TRBJ2-7; CDR3 protein: CASSLIYESSYEQYF; CDR3 DNA: TGTGCCAGCAGTTTGATCTACGAGAGCTCCTACGAGCAGTACTTC
clone size: once; V gene: TRBV5-4; D gene: TRBD1; J gene: TRBJ1-1; CDR3 protein: CASAKPGQSTEAFF; CDR3 DNA: TGTGCCAGCGCAAAACCGGGACAGAGCACTGAAGCTTTCTTT
clone size: once; V gene: TRBV6-6; D gene: -; J gene: TRBJ1-5; CDR3 protein: CASSYGAVAYQPQHF; CDR3 DNA: TGTGCCAGCAGTTACGGGGCGGTAGCTTATCAGCCCCAGCATTTT
clone size: -; V gene: TRBV21-1; D gene: -; J gene: TRBJ2-1; CDR3 protein: CASSNEGRGGLNEQFF; CDR3 DNA: TGTGCCAGCAGCAATGAGGGGCGGGGGGGCCTCAATGAGCAGTTCTTC
clone size: -; V gene: TRBV21-1; D gene: -; J gene: TRBJ1-5; CDR3 protein: CASSKGRARPNQPQHF; CDR3 DNA: TGTGCCAGCAGCAAAGGGAGGGCACGGCCAAATCAGCCCCAGCATTTT
clone size: -; V gene: TRBV4-3; D gene: TRBD1; J gene: TRBJ2-7; CDR3 protein: CASSHSATGEAYEQYF; CDR3 DNA: TGCGCCAGCAGCCACTCAGCTACAGGGGAAGCCTACGAGCAGTACTTC
clone size: -; V gene: TRBV2; D gene: TRBD2; J gene: TRBJ2-1; CDR3 protein: CASSGSGGSYNEQFF; CDR3 DNA: TGTGCCAGCAGTGGTAGCGGGGGCTCCTACAATGAGCAGTTCTTC
clone size: -; V gene: TRBV11-2; D gene: TRBD1; J gene: TRBJ1-6; CDR3 protein: CASSLGGTGNSPLHF; CDR3 DNA: TGTGCCAGCAGCTTGGGTGGGACAGGTAATTCACCCCTCCACTTT
clone size: -; V gene: TRBV12-5; D gene: TRBD2; J gene: TRBJ2-4; CDR3 protein: CASGLVTSGGQKYF; CDR3 DNA: TGTGCTAGTGGTTTGGTAACTAGCGGGGGGCAAAAGTACTTC
clone size: once; V gene: TRBV11-2; D gene: -; J gene: TRBJ2-7; CDR3 protein: CASSPRQLAYEQYF; CDR3 DNA: TGTGCCAGCAGCCCCCGACAGTTAGCCTACGAGCAGTACTTC
clone size: -; V gene: TRBV6-5; D gene: -; J gene: TRBJ1-2; CDR3 protein: CASRRMDSSSEYTF; CDR3 DNA: TGTGCCAGCAGGAGGATGGACAGTTCCTCGGAGTACACCTTC
clone size: -; V gene: TRBV18; D gene: -; J gene: TRBJ1-2; CDR3 protein: CASSTGLYGYTF; CDR3 DNA: TGTGCCAGCTCAACAGGGTTATATGGCTACACCTTC
clone size: -; V gene: TRBV7-2; D gene: -; J gene: TRBJ1-1; CDR3 protein: CASSLVRQVNTEAFF; CDR3 DNA: TGTGCCAGCAGCTTAGTCAGACAGGTGAACACTGAAGCTTTCTTT
clone size: few; V gene: TRBV5-8; D gene: -; J gene: TRBJ1-2; CDR3 protein: CASSSDSFVSYF; CDR3 DNA: TGTGCCAGCAGCTCGGACTCTTTCGTGTCCTACTTC
clone size: -; V gene: TRBV10-3; D gene: TRBD1; J gene: TRBJ2-7; CDR3 protein: CAISVQWDSATYEQYF; CDR3 DNA: TGTGCCATCAGTGTACAGTGGGACAGTGCCACCTACGAGCAGTACTTC
clone size: -; V gene: TRBV11-2; D gene: TRBD2; J gene: TRBJ2-3; CDR3 protein: CASSFRLADLTDTQYF; CDR3 DNA: TGTGCCAGCAGCTTTAGACTAGCGGACCTCACAGATACGCAGTATTTT